One sample yielded the 2 T cell receptor beta chains listed below, sequenced in a study of cytomegalovirus exposure and HLA in healthy donors. The study ran its PCR with 60 Vbeta and 13 Jbeta primers. Assay: immunoSEQ multiplex PCR; the TCRdb copy retains only in-frame clones and omits some. In the table there are around 130,000 clones, 75% to 85% of which are singletons. The specimen sequenced was PBMCs. These receptors all come from a middle-aged woman in good health and CMV-seronegative.

The V call is TRBV7-9, the J call TRBJ2-7, with D perhaps TRBD1 (5 bases). The CDR3 extends over 12 amino acids. Germline assignment: CDR1 SEHNR and CDR2 FQNEAQ (reference sequence). V shed 3 bases and J shed 2 bases, with 5 bases lying between them. The CDR3 here is CASSLTAYEQYF. Written as DNA, the CDR3 is TGTGCCAGCAGCTTGACAGCCTACGAGCAGTACTTC.

As for this clone: Its ends do not fully match the called genes, so a read error is possible. The chain recombines TRBV6-5 with TRBJ2-7; 10 bases are a match to TRBD1. The germline V gene has CDR1 MNHEY and CDR2 SVGAGI. The length of the CDR3 is 15 residues. CDR3 amino acids: CASSSPGTGAYGQYF. CDR3 DNA sequence: TGTGCCAGCAGTTCCCCCGGGACAGGGGCCTACGGGCAGTACTTC.